This T cell receptor beta chain was captured in a study of B cell selection in AIRE deficiency. TCRdb's copy holds only in-frame clones and misses some; the assay was immunoSEQ multiplex PCR. The table has tens of thousands of clones, about 94% seen once; the top ten hold around 2%. With respect to this clone: What it recognizes is unknown.

Regulatory T cells were sorted as CD4+CD25hiCD127low/negative cells. Findings and caveats of the study: Healthy donors alone shared 31.6% of some 3,300 Treg sequences; patients alone around 8.5%. CDR3s were shorter in shared Treg sequences, reflecting few non-templated nucleotide insertions. Patient Tconv and Treg cells showed healthy-like TCRBV usage, CDR3 length, diversity.

Between the trimmed V and J ends, which lost 4 bases and 2 bases, there was a span of 8 bases. The CDR3 covers 13 residues. The germline CDR1 and CDR2 sequences are MNHEY and SVGAGI. This clonotype originated in a human donor with AIRE deficiency. The gene calls are TRBV6-5 and TRBJ1-1, with D perhaps TRBD1 (5 bases). The sequencing input was Tregs sorted from PBMCs. In nucleotides, the CDR3 is TGTGCCAGCAGTTGGGACTCAAACACTGAAGCTTTCTTT. It yields the protein CASSWDSNTEAFF.